These 19 T cell receptor beta chains share one sample of origin, sequenced in a study of PD-1 blockade in classical Hodgkin lymphoma. As for time point: newly diagnosed, previously untreated cHL patient sample. Libraries were prepared by immunoSEQ multiplex PCR; TCRdb keeps only in-frame clonotypes and omits some of them. The sample records 20,000 to 25,000 clones, roughly 94% being singletons. The sample was peripheral blood mononuclear cells (PBMCs). Receptors were obtained from a human donor with classical Hodgkin lymphoma.

The chain carries TRBV11-2 and TRBJ1-6, with D perhaps matching TRBD1 (5 bases). The CDR3 covers 14 residues. The V end lost 5 bases, the J end lost 5 bases, and 10 bases lay between the germline ends. CDR1 is SGHAT and CDR2 is FQNNGV in the germline V gene. The CDR3 DNA reads as TGTGCCAGCAGCGCATGGGGGGATAATTCACCCCTCCACTTT. It encodes CASSAWGDNSPLHF.

The chain couples TRBV11-2 to TRBJ1-1; tentative D call: TRBD1 (5 bases). V was pared by 0 bases and J by 1 base, with 6 bases between. The CDR3 extends over 14 amino acids. Germline V gives CDR1 SGHAT, CDR2 FQNNGV. This CDR3 reads CASSLEGPNTEAFF. DNA for the CDR3: TGTGCCAGCAGCTTAGAGGGGCCGAACACTGAAGCTTTCTTT.

The chain couples TRBV4-3 to TRBJ2-5; a weak D match, TRBD1 (5 bases). The CDR3 extends over 15 amino acids. The V and J ends lost 4 bases and 3 bases respectively, with 15 bases between them. Germline V lookup: CDR1 LGHNA, CDR2 YSLEER. The CDR3 DNA reads as TGCGCCAGCAGCCTAATATTCGGCAGGGAAGAGACCCAGTACTTC. It translates to CASSLIFGREETQYF.

The CDR3 region has the DNA TGCGCCAGCAAGAAACAGGGAGATGGATCTGGCTACACCTTC. It specifies CASKKQGDGSGYTF. The chain has TRBV5-1 and TRBJ1-2; D possibly corresponds to TRBD1 (6 bases). The CDR3 runs to 14 residues. Germline-derived CDR1 and CDR2 are SGHRS and YFSETQ. The V and J ends lost 6 bases and 7 bases respectively, with 19 bases between them. The full variable domain, its missing parts supplied by reference TRBV5-1 and TRBJ1-2, is KAGVTQTPRYLIKTRGQQVTLSCSPISGHRSVSWYQQTPGQGLQFLFEYFSETQRNKGNFPGRFSGRQFSNSRSEMNVSTLELGDSALYLCASKKQGDGSGYTFGSGTRLTVV.

The chain has TRBV28 and TRBJ2-2, with 7 bases that match TRBD1. This CDR3 is built from 16 residues. Trimming took 0 bases from V and 7 from J; bases not matched to a gene: 8. Germline CDR1 is MDHEN and CDR2 is SYDVKM. CDR3 nucleotides: TGTGCCAGCAGTTTATGGGGACAGTTTTTCGGCGGGGAGCTGTTTTTT. It is translated as CASSLWGQFFGGELFF.

The gene calls are TRBV19 and TRBJ2-1; TRBD1 is a possible D gene (5 bases). Trimming took 5 bases from V and 0 from J, leaving 14 bases between them. The germline V gene has CDR1 LNHDA and CDR2 SQIVND (reference sequence). This CDR3 region has 16 residues. The CDR3 DNA reads as TGTGCCAGTAGTCGAGACAGATCGAGCTCCTACAATGAGCAGTTCTTC. Protein: CASSRDRSSSYNEQFF.

This clone has a single count. V is TRBV19 and J is TRBJ2-5, with 15 bases lining up with TRBD2. Germline lookup yields CDR1 LNHDA and CDR2 SQIVND (reference sequence). This CDR3 region has 16 residues. Trimming removed 3 bases from V and 2 bases from J; junction bases left unmatched: 1. As DNA, the CDR3 is TGTGCCAGTAGTATCGGACTAGCGGGGGGGCAAGAGACCCAGTACTTC. Translating it yields CASSIGLAGGQETQYF. Full variable domain (rest looked up from reference TRBV19 and TRBJ2-5): DGGITQSPKYLFRKEGQNVTLSCEQNLNHDAMYWYRQDPGQGLRLIYYSQIVNDFQKGDIAEGYSVSREKKESFPLTVTSAQKNPTAFYLCASSIGLAGGQETQYFGPGTRLLVL.

CDR3 coding DNA: TGCGCCAGCAGCTGGGACAGAATGAACACTGAAGCTTTCTTT. Amino acids: CASSWDRMNTEAFF. The chain is built from TRBV5-1 and TRBJ1-1; 7 bases line up with TRBD1. V shed 3 bases, J shed 0 bases, and the junction held 2 bases outside the gene matches. CDR3 length: 14 residues. CDR1 and CDR2 (germline): SGHRS, YFSETQ.

The genes are TRBV14 and TRBJ1-2; 9 nucleotides agree with TRBD1. CDR3 length: 15 residues. Germline CDR1 and CDR2: SGHDN and FVKESK. Unmatched junction bases numbered 9, after V lost 3 bases and J lost 7 bases. The CDR3 DNA is TGTGCCAGCAGCCACGGACAGGGGCAATCGGGTGGCTACACCTTC. This translates into CASSHGQGQSGGYTF.

The chain uses TRBV11-2 and TRBJ1-3, with a possible D match to TRBD1 (5 bases). The CDR3 extends over 14 amino acids. Germline values: CDR1 SGHAT, CDR2 FQNNGV. V was pared by 4 bases and J by 10 bases, with 17 bases between. The CDR3 reads CASSSVLGVGTIYF. For the CDR3, the DNA is TGTGCCAGCAGCTCGGTTCTAGGGGTCGGTACCATATATTTT.

The V and J genes are TRBV5-1 and TRBJ1-3; D is possibly TRBD1 (6 bases). From germline, CDR1 is SGHRS and CDR2 YFSETQ. Trimming shortened V by 1 base and J by 0 bases, and 11 bases separated the two germline ends. The CDR3 spans 16 residues. The CDR3 nucleotides read TGCGCCAGCAGCTTGACAGGGATCCACTCTGGAAACACCATATATTTT. Translating gives CASSLTGIHSGNTIYF.

This chain joins TRBV15 and TRBJ1-2; a weak D match, TRBD1 (5 bases). CDR3 length: 15 residues. The germline gives CDR1 LNHNV, CDR2 YYDKDF (reference sequence). Trimming removed 0 bases at V and 4 bases at J, with 12 bases between. In DNA form, the CDR3 reads TGTGCCACCAGCAGAGATTTGGGGCGAGCCTATGGCTACACCTTC. It codes for CATSRDLGRAYGYTF.

The chain recombines TRBV7-2 with TRBJ1-6; 9 positions match TRBD1. The CDR3 is 14 amino acids. The J segment lost 17 bases and the V segment lost 3 bases, leaving 11 bases of the junction unmatched. Germline CDR1 reads SGHTA; CDR2 reads FQGNSA. CDR3 coding DNA: TGTGCCAGCAGCTTCACCTCCGGGACAGGGTTCTTCCACTTT. This codes for CASSFTSGTGFFHF.

This chain connects TRBV5-1 to TRBJ1-4; the D is unclear. V gave up 0 bases and J gave up 7 bases, with 10 bases separating them. This CDR3 is built from 14 residues. Germline CDR1 SGHRS, CDR2 YFSETQ. The CDR3 DNA is TGCGCCAGCAGCTTGGGTCGCGGGTCTGAAAAACTGTTTTTT. Its translation: CASSLGRGSEKLFF.

This rearrangement joins TRBV5-1 to TRBJ2-1; 8 bases fit TRBD1. The CDR3 totals 15 residues. Looked up from germline, CDR1 is SGHRS and CDR2 is YFSETQ. After removal of 6 bases from V and 7 bases from J, the junction contained 12 bases not matched to a gene. CDR3 region: CASTLYGTGGNEQFF. In DNA, the CDR3 is TGCGCCAGCACTTTGTATGGCACAGGGGGGAATGAGCAGTTCTTC.

The chain uses TRBV9 and TRBJ1-1; the D is unclear. V lost 0 bases and J lost 1, with 7 bases in between. CDR3 length: 14 amino acids. Germline loops: CDR1 SGDLS, CDR2 YYNGEE. In nucleotides, the CDR3 is TGTGCCAGCAGCGTAGGAGAATCGAACACTGAAGCTTTCTTT. This gives the protein CASSVGESNTEAFF.

The V and J genes are TRBV7-2 and TRBJ2-7; possible D gene TRBD1, 5 bases. CDR1 and CDR2 (germline): SGHTA, FQGNSA. The length of the CDR3 is 13 residues. V dropped 2 bases and J dropped 6 bases, with 11 bases sitting between them. The CDR3 DNA follows: TGTGCCAGCAGCTTAATGGGGCTGGGCGAGCAGTACTTC. Translated: CASSLMGLGEQYF.

The chain has TRBV5-6 and TRBJ2-7; D not resolved. Deletions cut 2 bases from V and 2 bases from J, with 11 bases between. CDR1 is SGHDT and CDR2 is YYEEEE in the germline V gene. The CDR3 loop spans 14 amino acids. The CDR3 bases are TGTGCCAGCAGCTTTCACTTAAGGCCCTACGAGCAGTACTTC. This codes for CASSFHLRPYEQYF.

The V gene is TRBV6-5, the J gene TRBJ2-7; D tentatively fits TRBD1 or TRBD2 (5 bases each). This CDR3 is 14 amino acids long. Germline V gene lookup returns CDR1 MNHEY and CDR2 SVGAGI. V dropped 3 bases and J dropped 6 bases, with 15 bases sitting between them. The CDR3 sequence is CASSYVVGAGEQYF. The CDR3 DNA reads TGTGCCAGCAGTTATGTGGTCGGGGCTGGCGAGCAGTACTTC.